This T cell receptor beta chain came from a study of shared clonotypes between healthy human individuals. Overall study context: Sampling drew on donors who were two women and a few men aged 18 to 49. Broader study findings: Limitation of the genetic and exposure-history diversity represented came from the few donors.

Under the authors' procedure: Junction-only immunoSEQ sequences carried no quality scores, so filtering differed. Assay: immunoSEQ multiplex PCR; the TCRdb copy retains only in-frame clones and omits some. D and trimming come from the DNA, and the V and J calls and clone size come from that table. The profile shows over a million clones, roughly 96% of them singletons. The CDR3 contains 12 residues. V was trimmed by 0 bases and J by 9 bases, leaving 8 bases between them. The germline V gene encodes CDR1 LNHNV and CDR2 YYDKDF (reference sequence). A note on this clone: What it binds is unknown.

All donors were healthy HIV-negative adults lacking recent acute infections or vaccinations. This TCR was recovered from a man aged 30-40 years in good health. Sequenced input: naive CD4+ T cells sorted from blood. Subset described: CD45RA+ positively selected. The V and J genes are TRBV15 and TRBJ2-5, with D hard to call. The CDR3 DNA sequence: TGTGCCACCAGCAGAGATGTTGGAGCCCAGTACTTC. Translated: CATSRDVGAQYF.